These 32 T cell receptor beta chains share one sample of origin, sequenced in a study of radiation and T cells in renal cell carcinoma (dated by TCRdb to between 2020 and 2021). In the paper's terms, the time point label means: baseline pretreatment blood. This specimen's treatment or condition label, interpreted: 15 Gy SBRT to primary tumor, nephrectomy 4 weeks later. The library was built by means of the immunoSEQ multiplex PCR assay. TCRdb provides this immuneACCESS table in a form limited to in-frame rearrangements. Some clones are lacking; in checked studies, under half of them reflect an unresolved V gene, and why the rest are absent is not known. This sample is represented by roughly 130,000 clones; roughly 88% of them were singletons. The ten largest make up approximately 12% of the sample. The sequenced sample was blood, obtained from a patient whose treatment included radiotherapy and nephrectomy. The receptor source for this set is a woman in her fifties or sixties with renal cell carcinoma.

The J gene is TRBJ1-4, the V gene TRBV11-2, with D possibly matching TRBD1 (5 bases). Trimming left V 5 bases short and J 8 bases short, with 12 bases between. This CDR3 region has 13 residues. Per germline, CDR1 SGHAT and CDR2 FQNNGV. In DNA form, the CDR3 reads TGTGCCAGCAGCCCTACAGGACTCGAAAAACTGTTTTTT. Protein: CASSPTGLEKLFF.

J is TRBJ1-2 and V is TRBV5-1; D not certain. CDR3 length: 16 amino acids. V lost 3 bases, J lost 1 base, and 16 bases lay in between. Germline V gene lookup returns CDR1 SGHRS and CDR2 YFSETQ. CDR3 protein: CASSWTPDTINYGYTF. CDR3 sequence (DNA): TGCGCCAGCAGCTGGACCCCCGATACGATTAACTATGGCTACACCTTC.

V and J are TRBV5-1 and TRBJ2-2; TRBD1 might be the D (9 bases). V was pared by 4 bases and J by 6 bases, with 16 bases between. Germline V gene lookup returns CDR1 SGHRS and CDR2 YFSETQ. The CDR3 contains 15 residues. This CDR3 reads CASSPGGTGPGELFF. The CDR3 region has the DNA TGCGCCAGCAGCCCGGGAGGGACAGGGCCCGGGGAGCTGTTTTTT.

The chain recombines TRBV12-5 with TRBJ1-2; 11 bases are a match to TRBD1. Per the germline V gene, CDR1 is LGHNT and CDR2 is FRNRAP. This CDR3 is 13 amino acids long. V shed 6 bases, J shed 7 bases, and the junction held 4 bases outside the gene matches. The CDR3 region is CASGIGTGGGYTF. CDR3 nucleotides: TGTGCTAGTGGAATTGGGACAGGGGGTGGCTACACCTTC.

The V gene is TRBV15, the J gene TRBJ2-7; possible D gene TRBD1, 5 bases. V lost 0 bases, J lost 3 bases, and 6 bases lay in between. This CDR3 contains 13 residues. Germline V CDR1 and CDR2: LNHNV, YYDKDF (reference sequence). The CDR3 here is CATSREGDYEQYF. Written as DNA, the CDR3 is TGTGCCACCAGCAGAGAAGGGGACTACGAGCAGTACTTC. Combining the CDR3 with reference TRBV15 and TRBJ2-7 gives the whole variable domain DAMVIQNPRYQVTQFGKPVTLSCSQTLNHNVMYWYQQKSSQAPKLLFHYYDKDFNNEADTPDNFQSRRPNTSFCFLDIRSPGLGDTAMYLCATSREGDYEQYFGPGTRLTVT.

This clone was detected once. The chain links TRBV5-6 to TRBJ1-3; D gene ambiguous. CDR1 is SGHDT and CDR2 is YYEEEE in the germline V gene. V was trimmed by 2 bases and J by 0 bases, leaving 15 bases between them. This CDR3 has 17 residues. The CDR3 region is CASSFSGVQHSGNTIYF. The CDR3 coding sequence is TGTGCCAGCAGCTTCAGCGGGGTTCAACACTCTGGAAACACCATATATTTT.

The chain links TRBV30 to TRBJ1-3; the match to TRBD1 covers 7 bases. CDR3 length equals 14 residues. Trimming took 0 bases from V and 8 from J; bases not matched to a gene: 7. CDR1 and CDR2 from the germline V gene are GTSNPN and SVGIG (reference sequence). The CDR3 DNA is TGTGCCTGGAGTGTACTACAGGGGAGCGACACCATATATTTT. Translated, it gives CAWSVLQGSDTIYF.

The chain carries TRBV7-2 and TRBJ1-2; 10 bases map to TRBD1. J gave up 2 bases and V 5 bases, and 5 bases lay outside the gene matches. In germline, CDR1 is SGHTA, CDR2 FQGNSA. The length of the CDR3 is 15 residues. The CDR3 bases are TGTGCCAGCAGCCCAAGACAGGGGGCGAACTATGGCTACACCTTC. This sequence encodes CASSPRQGANYGYTF. The entire variable domain, with the rest obtained from reference TRBV7-2 and TRBJ1-2, is as follows: GAGVSQSPSNKVTEKGKDVELRCDPISGHTALYWYRQSLGQGLEFLIYFQGNSAPDKSGLPSDRFSAERTGGSVSTLTIQRTQQEDSAVYLCASSPRQGANYGYTFGSGTRLTVV.

This rearrangement joins TRBV19 to TRBJ1-4; TRBD1 might be the D (6 bases). V was trimmed by 7 bases and J by 6 bases, leaving 18 bases between them. This CDR3 contains 15 residues. Germline loops: CDR1 LNHDA, CDR2 SQIVND (reference sequence). CDR3 in amino acids: CASKPSGQRDEKLFF. In DNA form, the CDR3 reads TGTGCCAGTAAGCCTTCGGGACAACGAGATGAAAAACTGTTTTTT.

The V call is TRBV6-1, the J call TRBJ1-2; weak D call: TRBD1 (5 bases). Trimming pared 0 bases from V and 4 bases from J, leaving 12 bases between. CDR3 length equals 15 residues. Germline CDR1 reads MNHNS; CDR2 reads SASEGT. The CDR3 loop reads CASSEAKGASYGYTF. The CDR3, as DNA: TGTGCCAGCAGTGAAGCTAAAGGGGCGAGCTATGGCTACACCTTC.

This clone was seen more than once but under ten times. This chain uses TRBV7-9 with TRBJ2-5; TRBD2 agrees at 8 bases. CDR1 is SEHNR and CDR2 is FQNEAQ in the germline V gene (reference sequence). The CDR3 is made up of 14 amino acids. V lost 5 bases and J lost 8; bases outside the gene matches: 10. CDR3 nucleotides: TGTGCCAGCAGCGCTCGGACAGCGGGGGACACCCAGTACTTC. The encoded protein is CASSARTAGDTQYF. Variable domain in full (rest from reference TRBV7-9 and TRBJ2-5): DTGVSQNPRHKITKRGQNVTFRCDPISEHNRLYWYRQTLGQGPEFLTYFQNEAQLEKSRLLSDRFSAERPKGSFSTLEIQRTEQGDSAMYLCASSARTAGDTQYFGPGTRLLVL.

This clone came up once. The chain carries TRBV5-1 and TRBJ2-1, with 11 bases that match TRBD2. Germline values: CDR1 SGHRS, CDR2 YFSETQ. V was pared by 4 bases and J by 4 bases, with 4 bases of the junction left unmatched. This CDR3 spans 15 amino acids. CDR3 sequence reads: CASSVGLAEYNEQFF. As DNA, the CDR3 is TGCGCCAGCAGCGTGGGACTAGCGGAATACAATGAGCAGTTCTTC.

The gene calls are TRBV6-1 and TRBJ1-2; TRBD1 matches at 9 bases. The CDR3 covers 14 residues. V lost 4 bases and J lost 7; bases outside the gene matches: 7. Germline values: CDR1 MNHNS, CDR2 SASEGT. The CDR3 loop reads CASSVLQGAGGYTF. The CDR3 coding sequence is TGTGCCAGCAGTGTACTACAGGGGGCTGGTGGCTACACCTTC.

V usage is TRBV7-8 and J usage is TRBJ2-6; D not certain. The CDR3 consists of 16 residues. V was shortened by 5 bases and J by 0 bases, with 11 bases between the two germline ends. Germline V gives CDR1 SGHVS, CDR2 FQNEAQ. The CDR3 sequence: CASSPDGTSGANVLTF. CDR3 bases: TGTGCCAGCAGCCCCGACGGAACCTCTGGGGCCAACGTCCTGACTTTC.

The rearrangement uses TRBV5-1 and TRBJ1-2; D unclear. This CDR3 is 17 amino acids long. CDR1 is SGHRS, CDR2 YFSETQ, per germline. V was clipped by 4 bases and J by 1 base, with 20 bases between them. This CDR3 reads CASSARTLKEFNYGYTF. As DNA, the CDR3 is TGCGCCAGCAGCGCTCGGACCCTGAAGGAGTTTAACTATGGCTACACCTTC.

Here the CDR3 DNA reads TGTGCCAGCAGTTACCCCCCGGGGGCAGCCGGGGAGCTGTTTTTT. Translating gives CASSYPPGAAGELFF. The chain links TRBV6-6 to TRBJ2-2, with D tentatively TRBD1 or TRBD2 (6 bases each). The CDR3 runs to 15 residues. Trimming removed 2 bases from V and 6 bases from J, with 13 bases in between. CDR1 MNHNY and CDR2 SVGAGI come from the germline V gene (reference sequence).

This clone was detected only once. V is TRBV5-1 and J is TRBJ2-2; 9 nucleotides agree with TRBD1. Germline-derived CDR1 and CDR2 are SGHRS and YFSETQ. This CDR3 is 20 amino acids long. The ends lost 4 bases at V and 4 bases at J; junction bases unmatched: 20. The CDR3 loop reads CASSPGDHTGQGLGTGELFF. CDR3 sequence (DNA): TGCGCCAGCAGCCCGGGGGACCATACGGGACAGGGATTGGGCACCGGGGAGCTGTTTTTT.

This chain joins TRBV25-1 and TRBJ2-5; TRBD2 matches at 11 bases. The CDR3 is 16 amino acids. Germline CDR1 MGHDK, CDR2 SYGVNS. Trimming cost V 5 bases and J 5 bases; bases outside gene matches: 10. This CDR3 is CASSPFSGGARETQYF. Here the CDR3 DNA reads TGTGCCAGCAGTCCATTTAGCGGGGGGGCCAGGGAGACCCAGTACTTC.

This chain joins TRBV7-9 and TRBJ1-4; D is uncertain. V was trimmed by 5 bases and J by 0 bases, leaving 13 bases between them. Germline CDR1 is SEHNR and CDR2 is FQNEAQ (reference sequence). The CDR3 contains 16 residues. The CDR3 coding sequence is TGTGCCAGCAGCCCCCCTGGGGTTGCAACTAATGAAAAACTGTTTTTT. As protein: CASSPPGVATNEKLFF.

The chain joins TRBV30 to TRBJ1-1; D uncertain. CDR3 length: 14 residues. Germline assignment: CDR1 GTSNPN and CDR2 SVGIG (reference sequence). With 0 bases removed from V and 0 bases from J, the gap between germline ends came to 8 bases. CDR3 sequence: CAWSVGLMNTEAFF. As DNA, the CDR3 is TGTGCCTGGAGTGTCGGCCTTATGAACACTGAAGCTTTCTTT.

DNA of the CDR3: TGTGCCAGTAGTAGAGGCAGTCTTGCAACTAATGAAAAACTGTTTTTT. This sequence encodes CASSRGSLATNEKLFF. V is TRBV19 and J is TRBJ1-4; D unresolved. Trimming shortened V by 4 bases and J by 0 bases, and 12 bases separated the two germline ends. The CDR3 has 16 residues. Germline V gene sequence: CDR1 LNHDA, CDR2 SQIVND (reference sequence).

The chain has TRBV6-5 and TRBJ2-4; D gene uncertain. The V gene's germline CDR1 is MNHEY and CDR2 SVGAGI. V was cut by 5 bases and J by 0 bases, with 11 bases left in between. The CDR3 has 15 residues. In nucleotides, the CDR3 is TGTGCCAGCAGTCGAAACGGTGGAGCCAAAAACATTCAGTACTTC. As protein: CASSRNGGAKNIQYF.

As for this clone: The junction differs from germline at one of its ends, possibly a read error. The chain's CDR3 is CASFGSFEQYF. The CDR3 region has the DNA TGTGCCAGCTTCGGTTCCTTCGAGCAGTACTTC. The chain joins TRBV6-1 to TRBJ2-7; D unclear. Germline CDR1 is MNHNS and CDR2 is SASEGT. There are 11 residues in the CDR3.

The chain employs TRBV7-9 and TRBJ2-3; maybe TRBD2 (6 bases). Germline V gene sequence: CDR1 SEHNR, CDR2 FQNEAQ (reference sequence). V lost 1 base, J lost 1 base, and 15 bases lay in between. The CDR3 totals 17 residues. The CDR3: CASSLGQGLRGTDTQYF. CDR3 nucleotides: TGTGCCAGCAGCTTAGGCCAGGGACTCCGGGGCACAGATACGCAGTATTTT.

CDR3 DNA sequence: TGTGCCAGCACCCGTGACGGGGGGACTTATAATGAAAAACTGTTTTTT. It specifies CASTRDGGTYNEKLFF. This chain links TRBV5-4 with TRBJ1-4, with D perhaps matching TRBD1 (5 bases). This CDR3 region has 16 residues. With 6 bases removed from V and 4 bases from J, the gap between germline ends came to 19 bases. Germline loops: CDR1 SGHNT, CDR2 YYREEE (reference sequence).

CDR3 bases: TGTGCCAGCAGCCCACCCCTGGGAGACAGGGCTTCCGTGGCCGCTTTCTTT. The encoded protein is CASSPPLGDRASVAAFF. The chain is built from TRBV9 and TRBJ1-1; 7 bases map to TRBD1. J was trimmed by 11 bases and V by 4 bases; bases with no gene match: 23. Germline CDR1 is SGDLS and CDR2 is YYNGEE. The CDR3 consists of 17 residues.

The V and J genes are TRBV5-1 and TRBJ1-4; D is ambiguous. Germline V lookup: CDR1 SGHRS, CDR2 YFSETQ. Trimming shortened V by 0 bases and J by 3 bases, and 6 bases separated the two germline ends. The CDR3 has 14 amino acids. The CDR3 DNA reads as TGCGCCAGCAGCTTGGAGAGCCCTAATGAAAAACTGTTTTTT. It specifies CASSLESPNEKLFF.

This clone was counted a few times. The chain joins TRBV19 to TRBJ2-7; 8 nucleotides match TRBD2. The CDR3 length is 15 residues. V lost 6 bases to trimming and J lost 0 bases; unmatched junction nucleotides: 7. CDR1 is LNHDA and CDR2 is SQIVND in the germline V gene (reference sequence). The CDR3 protein is CASRGTGTSSYEQYF. The CDR3 DNA reads TGTGCCAGTAGAGGAACAGGGACTAGCTCCTACGAGCAGTACTTC.

The chain combines TRBV5-6 with TRBJ2-7; D is perhaps TRBD1 or TRBD2 (5 bases each). CDR1 and CDR2 (germline): SGHDT, YYEEEE. The V end was cut by 2 bases, the J end by 5 bases, with 14 bases between. The CDR3 has 14 residues. The CDR3 nucleotides are TGTGCCAGCAGCTTTGCTCCCGGGGCCAACGAGCAGTACTTC. Translated, it gives CASSFAPGANEQYF.

This clone was found a few times. CDR3 sequence: CASSQGWGQNQPQHF. The CDR3 DNA sequence: TGTGCCAGCAGCCAAGGTTGGGGGCAAAATCAGCCCCAGCATTTT. The chain uses TRBV6-5 and TRBJ1-5; TRBD1 is a possible D gene (6 bases). This CDR3 spans 15 amino acids. V dropped 6 bases and J dropped 4 bases, with 16 bases sitting between them. Germline V gene data show CDR1 as MNHEY and CDR2 as SVGAGI.

V gene TRBV5-1 combines with J gene TRBJ1-2; 8 nucleotides align to TRBD1. The CDR3 contains 14 residues. Germline V gene data show CDR1 as SGHRS and CDR2 as YFSETQ. The junction had 14 bases not matched to a gene; V was cut back by 3 bases and J by 13 bases. The DNA for the CDR3 is TGCGCCAGCAGCTGGGTGACAGGGGACCTTGCTGGCACCTTC. Its protein product is CASSWVTGDLAGTF.

The rearrangement uses TRBV5-1 and TRBJ2-5; the D gene is possibly TRBD2 (6 bases). This CDR3 is built from 14 residues. Trimming took off 4 bases at V and 5 bases at J, with 15 bases between the two ends. CDR1 is SGHRS and CDR2 is YFSETQ in the germline V gene. The CDR3 is CASSPTAGGETQYF. Here the CDR3 DNA reads TGCGCCAGCAGCCCTACAGCGGGTGGGGAGACCCAGTACTTC.